Given below is one T cell receptor beta chain in context. The antigen this receptor binds is unknown. No base-level quality is on record; no much larger clone is a single base apart. Library method: the immunoSEQ multiplex PCR assay. For the multiplex PCR, a mixture combining 60 forward primers for TCR Vbeta segments and 13 reverse primers for TCR Jbeta segments was used. A multiplex PCR assay on genomic DNA amplified the CDR3 region of rearranged TCR beta genes. On the Illumina HiSeq System, the amplified TCR beta libraries were sequenced as 87-base-pair reads. Per the original workflow: A later analysis tallied 70 million to 100 million unique TCR beta chains across the 610 or so repertoires, and around 9.9 million of those chains were shared by two or more donors. A nearest-neighbor algorithm error-corrected the raw reads and collapsed the reads into unique sequences, merging closely related sequences to remove PCR and sequencing errors. Alignment of CDR3 sequences to IMGT reference sequences was used to assign V, D and J gene segments. For a sequence to be retained, a match of at least six nucleotides was required to both a V gene segment and a J gene segment. A rearrangement counted as productive if the CDR3 had no stop codons and remained in frame with V and J, and every other rearrangement counted as non-productive. CDR3 was defined according to IMGT convention as the region running from the second conserved V-encoded cysteine to the conserved J-encoded phenylalanine. The earlier analysis of some 600 of the donors excluded sequences that lacked an unambiguous match to a single V gene segment. In an earlier analysis of almost 600 of the donors, a V segment was called functional when productive rearrangements were above 56.7%, and segregating when the standard deviation between donors exceeded 5%. A statistical classification framework was built to diagnose cytomegalovirus status from the catalog of TCR beta chain sequences. In a later analysis, V and J genes were assigned by comparing TCR nucleotide sequences against IMGT/GENE-DB human TR gene sequences. The TCRdist pipeline was used in a later analysis to assign CDR3 sequences and most-parsimonious VDJ recombination scenarios. In a later analysis, every TCR beta chain was defined by the combination of its CDR3 amino acid sequence and its V-gene family, and reads without a unique V-gene family were dropped. As a way to deal with suspected cross-contamination and a sequencing artifact, a later analysis dropped 450 to 600 nucleotide sequences that were highly shared and had low generation probability. In a later analysis, a clonal expansion index was calculated for each public chain from normalized within-repertoire ranks of inferred template counts. Generation probabilities in a later analysis came from a VDJ recombination model fitted to out-of-frame rearrangements, and those results were checked against IGoR. Hypergeometric tests were used in a later analysis to score TCR-TCR, TCR-HLA and TCR-CMV co-occurrence, with a repertoire-size bias correction applied to the TCR pairs. To estimate false discovery rates, a later analysis permuted the HLA or CMV assignments 20 times. A later analysis grouped co-occurring TCRs with DBSCAN, adding TCRdist sequence similarity when clustering within HLA-allele-positive subsets. Repertoires with fewer than 30,000 or more than 120,000 public chains, plus five repertoires with anomalous nucleotide sharing, were excluded from co-occurrence clustering. Held by TCRdb, this immuneACCESS table contains in-frame sequences only and omits some clones. Under half of the omission traces to an unresolved V gene where checked; the cause of the rest is unknown. V and J calls and clone size follow that table, whereas D and trimming were derived from the DNA. The sample table lists roughly 290,000 clones, over 70% of them with a count of one. Together, the top ten hold approximately 0.3% of the sample.

The CDR3 runs 16 residues from the cysteine to the phenylalanine. Kept here is only the CDR3 DNA, which spans 48 bases and is read in frame from base 1. CDR1 and CDR2 (MDHEN, SYDVKM) derive from the germline V gene. V and J lose 5 bases and 0 bases, and a span of 14 bases separates them. The data were obtained in a study of cytomegalovirus exposure and HLA in healthy donors listed by TCRdb under 2017. In the study overall: An earlier analysis of more than 550 of the donors reported 250 to 300 Gb of sequence data and roughly 120 million unique TCR beta sequences obtained from roughly 180 million T cells. HLA typing covered class I and class II loci at four-digit resolution. Roughly 5 DR-DQ haplotypes were handled as single units for association and clustering, since linkage in the cohort was strong. Of the roughly 410 genotyped donors, 75% to 85% were placed in the genetic ancestry cluster associated with self-reported Caucasian donors. Genome-wide SNP genotypes for about 55% of the 666 donors were used in a later genetic analysis, which treated that subset as a discovery cohort. The aim of the study was to test whether cataloging public T cell receptors could identify signatures of past pathogen exposure. Rather than using new phenotypic data, the later analysis identified candidate immune exposures from TCR beta sequences and from how often those sequences occurred across donors. High-throughput TCR immunosequencing, statistical association of individual TCRs with disease status, and machine learning were combined to predict cytomegalovirus infection status. Approximately 300 gigabases of sequencing data and around 85 million unique TCR sequences made up an early release that covered 500 to 700 HLA-typed donors. A later analysis re-examined previously published TCR beta repertoires from more than 600 donors and added high-resolution HLA genotyping to investigate patterns of TCR occurrence. The number of donors typed differed by locus, with roughly 620-630 for A, B, C, DRB1 and DQB1, roughly 520 for DQA1, 606 for DPA1, and 400 to 490 for DPB1. Donor age, sex, ethnicity and CMV serostatus were compiled together with the repertoire data. A separate validation cohort of 100 to 150 different subjects was used in addition to the approximately 640-subject first cohort. In an earlier analysis of around 540 of the donors, high-throughput TCR beta sequencing was used to judge whether each TCR beta V gene segment behaved as functional or pseudogenic. All discovery cohort repertoires had been generated using a single sequencing platform. The study profiled the T cell repertoires of about 720 subjects by immunosequencing and related them to cytomegalovirus serostatus. Across some 400 genotyped donors of the cohort, an average of roughly 250,000 unique TCR beta nucleotide sequences per donor were sequenced, and around 19% of those sequences were non-productive.

What the authors observed across the whole study: For the cohort, immune exposure information was limited to CMV serostatus. At a false discovery rate of 0.05, a later analysis linked 16,000 or so TCR beta sequences to specific HLA alleles. A later genetic analysis associated a missense DCLRE1C variant with V-gene and J-gene trimming of TCR beta chains, and an independent cohort replicated the association. A further reported finding was that TCR beta sequences accurately predicted the HLA-A and HLA-B alleles for most subjects in the first cohort. In a later genetic analysis, fewer N-insertions in productive TCRs were reported among donors in an Asian-associated ancestry cluster than the roughly 640-donor mean. The classifier was reported to diagnose cytomegalovirus status with high specificity and sensitivity in both the original and validation cohorts. A later analysis found that HLA-associated TCR beta chains were more clonally expanded and had lower generation probabilities than equally common non-associated chains. Linkage disequilibrium might explain the correlated functional status among segregating V segments, but an unknown experimental factor could not be excluded. It was suggested by the authors that the approach could potentially be generalized to other disease states and immunological phenotypes. Because HLA typing was missing for some donors at each locus, association tests included only the typed subset. Because counts were too low, approximately 15 rarely observed V segments, including chromosome 9 orphons, were excluded from the earlier analysis of roughly 580 of the donors. Some IMGT-functional V segments, including TRBV6-2 and TRBV6-3, could not be distinguished by the 87-base-pair reads and were therefore excluded. Presence/absence analyses assumed roughly uniform sequencing depth across donors, an assumption that may not hold. In a later analysis, the rate of TCR association differed among HLA loci, with DRB1 alleles having the most associated TCRs and HLA-C alleles having the fewest. An earlier analysis of 587 of the donors showed that most TCR beta V segments appeared in productive rearrangements either about 90% or about 30% of the time, which broadly matched IMGT annotations. A group of highly shared sequence variants was considered likely to be a technical artifact of the sequencing pipeline. Most TCR sequences were observed very rarely across donors, whereas some public TCRs were present in many individuals. In vitro tests confirmed that a few of the cytomegalovirus-associated TCR beta chains recognize cytomegalovirus antigens. When HLA alleles, especially DR and DQ, strongly co-occurred, attributing TCR associations to individual alleles was difficult. The study listed 150 to 200 TCR beta chains as associated with cytomegalovirus. In this cohort, only TCR beta chains were sequenced, and detectable features were limited by the absence of alpha or paired-chain data. Several of the top co-occurrence clusters appeared to be linked to parvovirus B19, influenza, CMV and Epstein-Barr virus, according to a later analysis. According to a later analysis, most CMV-associated TCR beta chains appeared to be HLA-restricted, and the HLA associations seemed to be driven largely by CMV exposure.

The cohort was made up of 666 healthy bone marrow donors. At the time of sampling, every cohort member was nominally healthy, though immune exposures that went unrecorded were likely present. The donor was CMV seronegative and was included in the group of hundreds of seronegative cohort members. A peripheral blood sample was provided by each donor, and peripheral blood mononuclear cells were used for TCR beta sequencing. The Qiagen DNeasy Blood Extraction Kit was used to extract genomic DNA from the blood cell samples. The sequence links TRBV28 to TRBJ2-1; the D region possibly corresponds to TRBD1 (5 bases align). Sequenced sample: PBMCs. The receptor comes from a girl aged 2 to 9 in good health and CMV-seronegative. The CDR3: CASSQLQVFSYNEQFF. Here is the DNA: TGTGCCAGCAGTCAATTACAGGTCTTCTCCTACAATGAGCAGTTCTTC.